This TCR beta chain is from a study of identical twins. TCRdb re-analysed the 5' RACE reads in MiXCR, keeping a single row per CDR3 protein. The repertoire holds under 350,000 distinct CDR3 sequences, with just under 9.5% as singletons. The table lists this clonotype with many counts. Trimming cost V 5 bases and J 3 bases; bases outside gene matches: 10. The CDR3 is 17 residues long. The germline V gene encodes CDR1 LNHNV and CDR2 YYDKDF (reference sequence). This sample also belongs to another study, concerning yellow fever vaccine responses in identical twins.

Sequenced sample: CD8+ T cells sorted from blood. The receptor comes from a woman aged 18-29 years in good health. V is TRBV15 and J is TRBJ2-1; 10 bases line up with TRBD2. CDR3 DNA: TGTGCCACCAGCTCTTGGCCTAGCGGGAGTGGCTACAATGAGCAGTTCTTC. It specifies CATSSWPSGSGYNEQFF.